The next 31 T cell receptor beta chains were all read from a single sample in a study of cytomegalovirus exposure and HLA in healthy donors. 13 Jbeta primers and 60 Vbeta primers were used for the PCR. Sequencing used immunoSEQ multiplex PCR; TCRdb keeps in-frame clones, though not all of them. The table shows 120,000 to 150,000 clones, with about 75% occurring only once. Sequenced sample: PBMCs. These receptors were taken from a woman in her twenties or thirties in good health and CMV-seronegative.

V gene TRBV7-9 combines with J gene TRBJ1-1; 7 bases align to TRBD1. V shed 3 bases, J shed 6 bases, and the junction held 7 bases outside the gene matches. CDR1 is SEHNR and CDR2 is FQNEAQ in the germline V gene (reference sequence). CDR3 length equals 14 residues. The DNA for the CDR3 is TGTGCCAGCAGCTTGGACAGGACAGTCGCTGAAGCTTTCTTT. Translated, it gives CASSLDRTVAEAFF.

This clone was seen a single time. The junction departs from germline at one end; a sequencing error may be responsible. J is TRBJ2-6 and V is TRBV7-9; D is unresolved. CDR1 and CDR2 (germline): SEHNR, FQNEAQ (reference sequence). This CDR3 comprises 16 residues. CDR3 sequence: CSSRGLIGSGANVLTF. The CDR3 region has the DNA TGTTCCAGCCGAGGCCTCATAGGATCTGGGGCCAACGTCCTGACTTTC.

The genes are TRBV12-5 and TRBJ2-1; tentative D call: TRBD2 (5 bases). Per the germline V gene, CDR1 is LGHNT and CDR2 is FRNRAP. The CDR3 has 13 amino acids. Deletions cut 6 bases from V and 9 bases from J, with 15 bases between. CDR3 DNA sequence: TGTGCTAGTGGATCTACACTAGGCTCTGAGCAGTTCTTC. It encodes CASGSTLGSEQFF.

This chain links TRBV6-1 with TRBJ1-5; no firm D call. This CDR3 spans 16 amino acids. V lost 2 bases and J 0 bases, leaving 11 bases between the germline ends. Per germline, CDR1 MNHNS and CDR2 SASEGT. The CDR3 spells CASSELSNFSNQPQHF. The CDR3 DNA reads TGTGCCAGCAGTGAACTGTCGAACTTTAGCAATCAGCCCCAGCATTTT.

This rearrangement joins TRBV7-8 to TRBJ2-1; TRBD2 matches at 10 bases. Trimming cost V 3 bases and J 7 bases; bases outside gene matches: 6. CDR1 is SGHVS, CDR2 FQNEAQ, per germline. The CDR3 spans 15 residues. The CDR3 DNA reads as TGTGCCAGCAGCTTTGAGCGGGGGGGTGGTAATGAGCAGTTCTTC. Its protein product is CASSFERGGGNEQFF.

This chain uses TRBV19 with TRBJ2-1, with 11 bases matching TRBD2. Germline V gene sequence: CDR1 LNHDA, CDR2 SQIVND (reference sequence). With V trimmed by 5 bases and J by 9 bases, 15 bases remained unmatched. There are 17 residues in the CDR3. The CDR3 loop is CASSFGLAGGGGGEQFF. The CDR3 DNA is TGTGCCAGTAGTTTCGGCCTAGCGGGGGGTGGGGGTGGTGAGCAGTTCTTC.

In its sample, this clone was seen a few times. The CDR3 sequence is CASSRGSRPEEQYF. The DNA of the CDR3 is TGTGCCAGCAGCCGGGGGTCCCGCCCCGAGGAGCAGTACTTC. V gene TRBV11-2 combines with J gene TRBJ2-7; TRBD2 might be the D (6 bases). Between the trimmed V and J ends, which lost 5 bases and 7 bases, there was a span of 18 bases. The CDR3 runs 14 residues. Per germline, CDR1 SGHAT and CDR2 FQNNGV.

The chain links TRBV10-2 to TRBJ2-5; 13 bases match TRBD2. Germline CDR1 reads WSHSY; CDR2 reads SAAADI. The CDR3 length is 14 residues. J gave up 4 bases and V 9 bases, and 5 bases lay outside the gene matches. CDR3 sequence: CASGLAGAGETQYF. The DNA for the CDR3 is TGCGCCAGTGGACTAGCGGGGGCCGGAGAGACCCAGTACTTC.

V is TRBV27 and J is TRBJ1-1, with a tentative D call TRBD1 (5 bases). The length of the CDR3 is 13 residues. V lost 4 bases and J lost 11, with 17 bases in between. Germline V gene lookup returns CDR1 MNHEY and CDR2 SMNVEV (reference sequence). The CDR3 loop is CASSSSAGMIAFF. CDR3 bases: TGTGCCAGCAGTTCCTCCGCAGGGATGATCGCTTTCTTT.

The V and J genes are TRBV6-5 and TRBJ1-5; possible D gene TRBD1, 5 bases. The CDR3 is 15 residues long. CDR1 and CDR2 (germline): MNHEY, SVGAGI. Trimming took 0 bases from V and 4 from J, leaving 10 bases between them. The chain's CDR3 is CASSYSAGKNQPQHF. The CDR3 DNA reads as TGTGCCAGCAGTTACTCGGCAGGGAAGAATCAGCCCCAGCATTTT.

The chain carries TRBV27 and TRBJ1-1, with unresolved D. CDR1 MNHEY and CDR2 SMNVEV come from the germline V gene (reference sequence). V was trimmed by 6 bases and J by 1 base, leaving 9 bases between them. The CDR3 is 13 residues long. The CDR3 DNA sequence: TGTGCCAGCAGCCCGAGACAGAACACTGAAGCTTTCTTT. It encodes CASSPRQNTEAFF.

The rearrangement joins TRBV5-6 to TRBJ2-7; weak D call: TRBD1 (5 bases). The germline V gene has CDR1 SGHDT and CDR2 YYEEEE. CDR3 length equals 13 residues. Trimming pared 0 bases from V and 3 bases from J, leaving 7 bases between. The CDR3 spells CASSLGQSYEQYF. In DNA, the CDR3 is TGTGCCAGCAGCTTGGGACAGAGCTACGAGCAGTACTTC.

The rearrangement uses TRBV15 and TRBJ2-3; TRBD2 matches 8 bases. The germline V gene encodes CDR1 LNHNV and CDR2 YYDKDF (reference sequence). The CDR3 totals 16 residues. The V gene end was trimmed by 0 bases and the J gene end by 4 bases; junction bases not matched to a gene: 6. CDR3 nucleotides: TGTGCCACCAGCAGAGATTACGGGACTAGTTCAGATACGCAGTATTTT. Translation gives CATSRDYGTSSDTQYF.

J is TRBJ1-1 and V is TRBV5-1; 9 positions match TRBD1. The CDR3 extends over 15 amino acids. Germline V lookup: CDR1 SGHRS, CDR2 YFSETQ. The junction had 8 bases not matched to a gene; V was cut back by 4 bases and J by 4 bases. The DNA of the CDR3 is TGCGCCAGCAGCGGACAGGGGCTGGGGAGCACTGAAGCTTTCTTT. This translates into CASSGQGLGSTEAFF.

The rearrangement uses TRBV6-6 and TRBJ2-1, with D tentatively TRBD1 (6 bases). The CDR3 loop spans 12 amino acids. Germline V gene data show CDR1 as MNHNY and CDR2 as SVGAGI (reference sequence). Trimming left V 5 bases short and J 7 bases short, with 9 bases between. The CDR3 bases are TGTGCCAGCAGTATCAGGGGAAATGAGCAGTTCTTC. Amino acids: CASSIRGNEQFF.

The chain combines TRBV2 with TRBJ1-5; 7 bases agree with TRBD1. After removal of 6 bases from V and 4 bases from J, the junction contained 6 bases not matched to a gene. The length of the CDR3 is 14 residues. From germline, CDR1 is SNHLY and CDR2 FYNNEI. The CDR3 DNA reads TGTGCCAGCAGCGTAGAACAGGGGAATCAGCCCCAGCATTTT. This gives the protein CASSVEQGNQPQHF.

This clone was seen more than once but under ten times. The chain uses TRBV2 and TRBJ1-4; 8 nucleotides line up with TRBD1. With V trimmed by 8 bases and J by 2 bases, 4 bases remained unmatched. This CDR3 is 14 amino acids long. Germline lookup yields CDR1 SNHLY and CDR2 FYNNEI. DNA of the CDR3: TGTGCCAGCCTCAGACAGGGGACTAATGAAAAACTGTTTTTT. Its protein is CASLRQGTNEKLFF.

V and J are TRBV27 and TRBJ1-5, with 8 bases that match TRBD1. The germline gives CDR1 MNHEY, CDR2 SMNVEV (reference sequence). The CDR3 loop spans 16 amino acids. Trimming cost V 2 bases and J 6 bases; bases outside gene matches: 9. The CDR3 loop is CASSLIPGGSVQPQHF. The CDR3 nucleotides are TGTGCCAGCAGTTTAATTCCAGGGGGCTCGGTTCAGCCCCAGCATTTT.

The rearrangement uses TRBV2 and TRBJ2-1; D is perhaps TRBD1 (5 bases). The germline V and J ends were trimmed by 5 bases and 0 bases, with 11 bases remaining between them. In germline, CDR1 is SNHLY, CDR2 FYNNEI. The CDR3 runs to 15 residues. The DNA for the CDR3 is TGTGCCAGCAGTAAGACAGTCAGCTCCTACAATGAGCAGTTCTTC. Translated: CASSKTVSSYNEQFF.

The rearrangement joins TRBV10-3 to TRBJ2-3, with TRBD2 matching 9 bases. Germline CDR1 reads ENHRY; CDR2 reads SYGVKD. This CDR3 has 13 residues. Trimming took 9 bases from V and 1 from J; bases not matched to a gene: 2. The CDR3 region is CAMRTSGTDTQYF. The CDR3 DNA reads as TGTGCCATGAGGACTAGCGGCACAGATACGCAGTATTTT.

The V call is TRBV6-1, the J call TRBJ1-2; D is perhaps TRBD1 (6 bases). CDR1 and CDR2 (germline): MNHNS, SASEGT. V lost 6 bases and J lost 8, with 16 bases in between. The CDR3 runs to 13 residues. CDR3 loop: CASRTGTPVGYTF. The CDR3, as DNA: TGTGCCAGCAGAACCGGGACACCCGTGGGCTACACCTTC.

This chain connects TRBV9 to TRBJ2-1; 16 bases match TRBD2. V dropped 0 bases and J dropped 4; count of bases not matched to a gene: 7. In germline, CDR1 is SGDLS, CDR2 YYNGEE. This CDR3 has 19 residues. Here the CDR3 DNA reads TGTGCCAGCAGCGTAGAGGGGACTAGCGGGGGGGCCCGTTACAATGAGCAGTTCTTC. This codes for CASSVEGTSGGARYNEQFF. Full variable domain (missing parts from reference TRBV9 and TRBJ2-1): DSGVTQTPKHLITATGQRVTLRCSPRSGDLSVYWYQQSLDQGLQFLIQYYNGEERAKGNILERFSAQQFPDLHSELNLSSLELGDSALYFCASSVEGTSGGARYNEQFFGPGTRLTVL.

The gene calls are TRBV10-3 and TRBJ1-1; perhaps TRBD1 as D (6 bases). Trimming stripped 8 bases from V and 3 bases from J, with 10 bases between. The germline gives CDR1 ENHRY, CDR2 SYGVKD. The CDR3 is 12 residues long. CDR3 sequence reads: CAIARGDTEAFF. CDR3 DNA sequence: TGTGCCATCGCCAGGGGAGACACTGAAGCTTTCTTT.

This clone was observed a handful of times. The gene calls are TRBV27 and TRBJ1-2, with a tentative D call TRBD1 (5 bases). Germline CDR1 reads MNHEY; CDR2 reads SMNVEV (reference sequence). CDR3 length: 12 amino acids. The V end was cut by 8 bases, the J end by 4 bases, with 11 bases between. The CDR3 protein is CASGQGGYGYTF. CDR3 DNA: TGTGCCAGCGGACAAGGTGGCTATGGCTACACCTTC.

This CDR3 is CASSYGGAQYF. CDR3 DNA sequence: TGTGCCAGCAGTTACGGCGGGGCCCAGTACTTC. The J gene is TRBJ2-5, the V gene TRBV6-5, with TRBD2 as a possible D gene (6 bases). Trimming took 2 bases from V and 9 from J, leaving 7 bases between them. Per the germline V gene, CDR1 is MNHEY and CDR2 is SVGAGI. The CDR3 length is 11 residues.

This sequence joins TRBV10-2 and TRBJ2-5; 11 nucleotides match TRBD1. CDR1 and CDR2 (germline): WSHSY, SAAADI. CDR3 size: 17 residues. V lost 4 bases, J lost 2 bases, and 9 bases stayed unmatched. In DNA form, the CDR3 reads TGCGCCAGCAGTGGGGGGACAGGGGGGGTACGTCAAGAGACCCAGTACTTC. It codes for CASSGGTGGVRQETQYF.

The CDR3 region is CASSPRTGRVDTEAFF. The CDR3 bases are TGTGCCAGCTCACCGCGGACAGGGAGGGTTGACACTGAAGCTTTCTTT. V usage is TRBV18 and J usage is TRBJ1-1; 8 positions match TRBD1. J lost 3 bases, V lost 3 bases, and 9 bases had no gene match. The CDR3 runs to 16 residues. CDR1 is KGHSH, CDR2 LQKENI, per germline. The entire variable domain, with the rest obtained from reference TRBV18 and TRBJ1-1, is as follows: NAGVMQNPRHLVRRRGQEARLRCSPMKGHSHVYWYRQLPEEGLKFMVYLQKENIIDESGMPKERFSAEFPKEGPSILRIQQVVRGDSAAYFCASSPRTGRVDTEAFFGQGTRLTVV.

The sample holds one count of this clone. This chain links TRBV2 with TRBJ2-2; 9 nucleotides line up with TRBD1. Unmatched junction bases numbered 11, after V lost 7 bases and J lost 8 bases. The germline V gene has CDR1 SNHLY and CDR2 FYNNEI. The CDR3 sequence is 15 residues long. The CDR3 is CASTPGTGPVGELFF. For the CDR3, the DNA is TGTGCCAGCACTCCGGGGACAGGGCCAGTAGGGGAGCTGTTTTTT.

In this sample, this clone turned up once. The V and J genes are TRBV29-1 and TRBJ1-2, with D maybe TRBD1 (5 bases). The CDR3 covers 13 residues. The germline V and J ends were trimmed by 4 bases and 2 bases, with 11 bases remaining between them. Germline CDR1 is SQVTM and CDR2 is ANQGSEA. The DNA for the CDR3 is TGCAGCGTTGGGGGCCAGGCCAACTATGGCTACACCTTC. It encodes CSVGGQANYGYTF.

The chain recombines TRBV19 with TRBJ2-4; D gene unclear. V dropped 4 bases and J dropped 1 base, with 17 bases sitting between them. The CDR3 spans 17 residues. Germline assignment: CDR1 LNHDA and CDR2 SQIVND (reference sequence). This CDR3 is CASSTPRQVVAKNIQYF. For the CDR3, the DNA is TGTGCCAGTAGTACCCCCCGGCAGGTCGTGGCCAAAAACATTCAGTACTTC.

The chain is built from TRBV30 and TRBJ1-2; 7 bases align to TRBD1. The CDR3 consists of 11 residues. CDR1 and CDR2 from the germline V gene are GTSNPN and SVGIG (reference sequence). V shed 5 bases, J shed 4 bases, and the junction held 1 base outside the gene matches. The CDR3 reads CAWGTAYGYTF. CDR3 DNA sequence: TGTGCCTGGGGGACAGCCTATGGCTACACCTTC.